The clone carrying this T cell receptor beta chain was counted a few times. Trimming removed 2 bases at V and 7 bases at J, with 11 bases between. CDR1 is SQVTM, CDR2 ANQGSEA, per germline. The CDR3 runs to 12 residues. This sample was taken from a study of T cells in Graves' hyperthyroidism and ophthalmopathy. Overall study: The initial diagnosis was the point when peripheral blood was collected, ahead of any treatment.

What was amplified from RNA transcripts were TCR beta CDR3 regions. RT-PCR in the first round (using the HTBI primer set) targeted the TCR CDR3. TCRdb ran MiXCR on the multiplex PCR reads and lists one entry per CDR3 protein. The sample shows fewer than 900,000 distinct CDR3 sequences, around 20% of them seen only once. This sequence joins TRBV29-1 and TRBJ1-2, with a weak D call TRBD1 (5 bases). Specimen: blood. The clonotype was recovered from a woman aged 50 to 60 with Graves' hyperthyroidism that later progressed to Graves' ophthalmopathy. In DNA form, the CDR3 reads TGCAGCGTTGAAACAGGAGCAGGTGGCTACACCTTC. Protein sequence: CSVETGAGGYTF.